This TCR beta chain emerged from a study of molecular identifiers for immune sequencing clone quantification. Study details: Five aliquots were made in replicates from the RNA of 20,000 or 100,000 naive CD8 cells, and four were sequenced.

A CD8+CD4-CCR7+CD45RA+ phenotype served as the sorting definition for naive CD8 T cells. Overall study findings and caveats: Spiked Jurkat TCR RNA equivalent to one cell was reportedly detectable in about a million naive cells.

Listed TCR primers and previously described methods were used for bulk TCR libraries. Each CDR3 protein gets one entry after TCRdb re-called the PCR reads with MiXCR. The repertoire holds roughly 50,000 distinct CDR3 sequences, with approximately 25% as singletons. Per germline, CDR1 SGDLS and CDR2 YYNGEE. This CDR3 is built from 15 residues. The ends lost 4 bases at V and 8 bases at J; junction bases unmatched: 11. As to this clonotype: Its antigen is unidentified.

The chain links TRBV9 to TRBJ2-7, with TRBD1 identical over 11 bases. The sequenced sample was naive CD8+ T cells from blood, with Jurkat cell RNA spiked in. Subset: FACS-sorted CD8+CD4-CCR7+CD45RA+ naive T cells. The TCR comes from a human donor in good health. Some libraries in this study had Jurkat cell RNA spiked in. The CDR3 bases are TGTGCCAGCAGCCCTCGGGACAGGGGGTGGGCCCAGCAGTACTTC. The encoded protein is CASSPRDRGWAQQYF.